Included here is one TCR beta chain sequence, with context. The antigen is unknown. TCRdb re-analysed the 5' RACE reads in MiXCR, keeping a single row per CDR3 protein. This table has 30,000 to 45,000 distinct CDR3 sequences, over 10% appearing once. This record belongs to a study of T-cell memory formation after mild COVID-19. Study in general: The study found TCR clusters largely donor specific.

General observations from the study: Contracting CD4+ clones were located mainly in CM and EM, and CD8+ clones in EMRA. Nothing confirmed that second-wave clones peaking on day 37 were specific for SARS-CoV-2. Within pre-infection memory, some responding clones were found, suggesting cross-reactive memory joined.

Germline loops: CDR1 SGHRS, CDR2 YFSETQ. The CDR3 is 19 amino acids. V was clipped by 0 bases and J by 6 bases; unmatched bases: 11. The chain combines TRBV5-1 with TRBJ2-1, with 14 positions matching TRBD2. This clonotype was obtained from a man between 18 and 29 years old who had mild COVID-19 (a few samples of this study predate the infection). Cell type and time point are not known. The sequenced sample consisted of PBMCs or a T cell subset sorted from them (not recorded which). DNA for the CDR3: TGCGCCAGCAGCTTGGTGGGACTAGCGGGGGAGCCTTTGAGCAATGAGCAGTTCTTC. This codes for CASSLVGLAGEPLSNEQFF.